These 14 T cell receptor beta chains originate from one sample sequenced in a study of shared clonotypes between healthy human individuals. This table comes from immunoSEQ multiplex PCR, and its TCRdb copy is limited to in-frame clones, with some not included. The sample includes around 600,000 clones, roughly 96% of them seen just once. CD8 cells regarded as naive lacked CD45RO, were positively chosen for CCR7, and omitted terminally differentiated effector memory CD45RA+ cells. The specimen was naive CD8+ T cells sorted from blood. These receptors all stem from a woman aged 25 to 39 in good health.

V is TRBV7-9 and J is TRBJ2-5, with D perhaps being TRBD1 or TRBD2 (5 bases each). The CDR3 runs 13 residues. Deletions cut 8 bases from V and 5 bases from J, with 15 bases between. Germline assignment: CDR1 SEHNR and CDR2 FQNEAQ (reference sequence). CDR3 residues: CASEADTHETQYF. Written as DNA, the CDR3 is TGTGCCAGCGAAGCGGACACTCATGAGACCCAGTACTTC.

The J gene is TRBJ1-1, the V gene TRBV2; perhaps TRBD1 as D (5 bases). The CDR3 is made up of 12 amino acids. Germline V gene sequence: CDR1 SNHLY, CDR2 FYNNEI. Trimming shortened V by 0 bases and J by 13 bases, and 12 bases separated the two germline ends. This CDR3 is CASSEASQGVFF. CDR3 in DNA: TGTGCCAGCAGTGAAGCTTCCCAGGGAGTTTTCTTT.

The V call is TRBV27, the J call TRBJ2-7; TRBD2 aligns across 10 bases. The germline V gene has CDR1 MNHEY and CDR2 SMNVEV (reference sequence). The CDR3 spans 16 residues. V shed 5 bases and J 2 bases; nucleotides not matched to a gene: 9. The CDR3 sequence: CASSNRRAGGPYEQYF. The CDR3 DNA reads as TGTGCCAGCAGTAACCGGCGAGCGGGAGGGCCCTACGAGCAGTACTTC.

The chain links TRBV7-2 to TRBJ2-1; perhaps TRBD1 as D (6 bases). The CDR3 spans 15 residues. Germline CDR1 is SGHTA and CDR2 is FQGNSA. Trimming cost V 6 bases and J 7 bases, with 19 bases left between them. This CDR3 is CASRIRDIKPNEQFF. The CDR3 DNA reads TGTGCCAGCAGAATCCGGGACATCAAACCAAATGAGCAGTTCTTC.

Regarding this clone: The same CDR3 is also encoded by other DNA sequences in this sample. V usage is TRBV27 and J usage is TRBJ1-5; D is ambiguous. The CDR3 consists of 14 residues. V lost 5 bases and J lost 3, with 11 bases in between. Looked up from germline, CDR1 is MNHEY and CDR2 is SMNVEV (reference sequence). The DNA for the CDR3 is TGTGCCAGCAGTGAAGGAGGGTTCAATCAGCCCCAGCATTTT. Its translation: CASSEGGFNQPQHF.

CDR3 protein: CASRVGTNPQETQYF. The CDR3 DNA is TGTGCCAGTAGGGTTGGGACTAACCCCCAAGAGACCCAGTACTTC. The chain joins TRBV19 to TRBJ2-5; 7 bases fit TRBD2. The ends lost 6 bases at V and 1 base at J; junction bases unmatched: 8. Germline V gene data show CDR1 as LNHDA and CDR2 as SQIVND (reference sequence). The CDR3 extends over 15 amino acids.

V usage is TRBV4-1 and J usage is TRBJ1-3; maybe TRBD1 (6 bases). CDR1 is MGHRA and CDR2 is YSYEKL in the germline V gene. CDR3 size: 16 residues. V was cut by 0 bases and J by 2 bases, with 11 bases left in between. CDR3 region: CASSQDRGGAGNTIYF. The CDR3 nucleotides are TGCGCCAGCAGCCAAGATAGAGGGGGTGCTGGAAACACCATATATTTT.

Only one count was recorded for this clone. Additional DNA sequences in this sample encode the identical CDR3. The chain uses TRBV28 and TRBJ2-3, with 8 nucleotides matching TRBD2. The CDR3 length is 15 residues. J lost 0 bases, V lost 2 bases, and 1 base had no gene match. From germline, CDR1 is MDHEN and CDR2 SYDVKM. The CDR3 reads CASSLTSGSTDTQYF. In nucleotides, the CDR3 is TGTGCCAGCAGTTTAACTAGCGGTAGCACAGATACGCAGTATTTT.

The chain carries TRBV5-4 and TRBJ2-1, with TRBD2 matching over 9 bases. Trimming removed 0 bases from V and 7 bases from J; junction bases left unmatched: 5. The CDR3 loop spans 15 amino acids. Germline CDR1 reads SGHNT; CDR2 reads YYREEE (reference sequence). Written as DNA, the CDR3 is TGTGCCAGCAGCTTGGAGATAGCGGGAGCTAATGAGCAGTTCTTC. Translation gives CASSLEIAGANEQFF.

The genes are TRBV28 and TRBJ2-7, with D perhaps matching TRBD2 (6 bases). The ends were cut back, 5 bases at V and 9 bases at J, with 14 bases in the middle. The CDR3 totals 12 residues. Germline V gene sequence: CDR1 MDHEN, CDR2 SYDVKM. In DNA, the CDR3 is TGTGCCAGCAGTCTAGGGACTTTCGGGCAGTACTTC. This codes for CASSLGTFGQYF.

The CDR3 sequence: CASSWRGDSYNEQFF. For the CDR3, the DNA is TGCGCCAGCAGCTGGCGGGGGGACTCCTACAATGAGCAGTTCTTC. The V gene is TRBV5-1, the J gene TRBJ2-1, with TRBD2 matching 8 bases. The CDR3 loop spans 15 amino acids. Germline CDR1 is SGHRS and CDR2 is YFSETQ. The J segment lost 0 bases and the V segment lost 3 bases, leaving 2 bases of the junction unmatched.

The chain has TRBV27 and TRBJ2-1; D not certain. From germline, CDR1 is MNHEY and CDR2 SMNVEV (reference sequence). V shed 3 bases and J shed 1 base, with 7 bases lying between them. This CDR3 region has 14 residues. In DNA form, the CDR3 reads TGTGCCAGCAGTTTTATCGGATCCTACAATGAGCAGTTCTTC. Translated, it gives CASSFIGSYNEQFF.

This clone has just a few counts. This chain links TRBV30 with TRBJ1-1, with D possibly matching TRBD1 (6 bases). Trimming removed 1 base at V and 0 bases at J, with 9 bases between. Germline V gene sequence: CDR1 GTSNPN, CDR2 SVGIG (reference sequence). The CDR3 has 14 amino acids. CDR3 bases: TGTGCCTGGAGTGGGGACACCTTGAACACTGAAGCTTTCTTT. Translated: CAWSGDTLNTEAFF.

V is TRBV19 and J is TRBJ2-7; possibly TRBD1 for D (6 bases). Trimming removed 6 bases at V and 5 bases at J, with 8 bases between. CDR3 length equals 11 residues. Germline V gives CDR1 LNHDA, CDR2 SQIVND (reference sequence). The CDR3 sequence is CASRRGNEQYF. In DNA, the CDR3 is TGTGCCAGTAGGAGGGGGAACGAGCAGTACTTC.